One sample yielded the 9 T cell receptor beta chains listed below, sequenced in a study of technical replicates of blood from several donors. Assay used: immunoSEQ multiplex PCR; TCRdb lists only in-frame clones, some missing. The data show roughly 65,000 clones, around 85% seen once. Sequencing was performed on PBMCs. The receptors derive from a human donor in good health. Some clones in this sample may be carry-over from other donors' samples.

This chain uses TRBV2 with TRBJ1-4, with D tentatively TRBD1 (5 bases). The CDR3 contains 14 residues. Trimming removed 1 base at V and 7 bases at J, with 10 bases between. The germline V gene encodes CDR1 SNHLY and CDR2 FYNNEI. Here the CDR3 DNA reads TGTGCCAGCAGTGAAGAGGGGCTGAGTGAAAAACTGTTTTTT. Translating gives CASSEEGLSEKLFF. The whole variable domain, filled in from reference TRBV2 and TRBJ1-4, reads EPEVTQTPSHQVTQMGQEVILRCVPISNHLYFYWYRQILGQKVEFLVSFYNNEISEKSEIFDDQFSVERPDGSNFTLKIRSTKLEDSAMYFCASSEEGLSEKLFFGSGTQLSVL.

The chain couples TRBV7-9 to TRBJ2-1; no clear D gene. The CDR3 runs 12 residues. Germline assignment: CDR1 SEHNR and CDR2 FQNEAQ (reference sequence). The V gene lost 3 bases and the J gene lost 9 bases, with 9 bases spanning the gap. CDR3: CASSFNSGEQFF. The CDR3 DNA is TGTGCCAGCAGCTTCAATTCGGGTGAGCAGTTCTTC.

The V call is TRBV23-1, the J call TRBJ2-2; TRBD1 aligns across 8 bases. TRBV23-1 is treated as an ORF (open reading frame) with a function not yet certain. This CDR3 is 16 amino acids long. V was pared by 6 bases and J by 2 bases, with 8 bases of the junction left unmatched. CDR3 in DNA: TGCGCCAGCAGACTAAGGACAGGGCGTAACACCGGGGAGCTGTTTTTT. This translates into CASRLRTGRNTGELFF.

The chain uses TRBV5-6 and TRBJ2-7, with D possibly TRBD2 on 6 matching bases. Germline CDR1 and CDR2: SGHDT and YYEEEE. The CDR3 loop spans 16 amino acids. Trimming shortened V by 5 bases and J by 1 base, and 19 bases separated the two germline ends. This chain's CDR3 is CASRPSGLTSSYEQYF. CDR3 sequence (DNA): TGTGCCAGCAGACCATCGGGACTTACGTCTTCCTACGAGCAGTACTTC.

The V call is TRBV6-5, the J call TRBJ1-1, with 8 bases matching TRBD1. Germline V gene data show CDR1 as MNHEY and CDR2 as SVGAGI. With V trimmed by 5 bases and J by 5 bases, 10 bases remained unmatched. This CDR3 has 15 amino acids. The CDR3 DNA is TGTGCCAGCAGTCGCTCGGCAGGGGGCGGGACTGAAGCTTTCTTT. Amino acid sequence: CASSRSAGGGTEAFF.

This chain uses TRBV9 with TRBJ1-2; no clear D. CDR1 is SGDLS and CDR2 is YYNGEE in the germline V gene. CDR3 length: 13 residues. The V end was cut by 3 bases, the J end by 9 bases, with 15 bases between. CDR3 residues: CASSEVGARSYTF. CDR3 nucleotides: TGTGCCAGCAGCGAGGTGGGCGCTCGAAGCTACACCTTC.

The V gene is TRBV11-2, the J gene TRBJ2-7; D gene uncertain. The CDR3 is 14 amino acids. Trimming took 2 bases from V and 1 from J, leaving 9 bases between them. Germline V CDR1 and CDR2: SGHAT, FQNNGV. The CDR3 loop reads CASSLLGRSYEQYF. CDR3 nucleotide sequence: TGTGCCAGCAGCTTATTGGGCAGGTCCTACGAGCAGTACTTC. Looking up the rest from reference TRBV11-2 and TRBJ2-7 gives the full variable domain: EAGVAQSPRYKIIEKRQSVAFWCNPISGHATLYWYQQILGQGPKLLIQFQNNGVVDDSQLPKDRFSAERLKGVDSTLKIQPAKLEDSAVYLCASSLLGRSYEQYFGPGTRLTVT.

This chain uses TRBV4-3 with TRBJ1-1; 7 positions agree with TRBD1. CDR1 and CDR2 (germline): LGHNA, YSLEER. CDR3 length equals 15 residues. Losses at the gene ends were 1 base for V and 5 bases for J; bases not matched to a gene: 7. The CDR3 region has the DNA TGCGCCAGCAGCCAAGGATTTACAGGGGATACTGAAGCTTTCTTT. It yields the protein CASSQGFTGDTEAFF.

The chain recombines TRBV7-8 with TRBJ2-5; perhaps TRBD1 as D (6 bases). The CDR3 length is 13 residues. V shed 6 bases and J shed 2 bases, with 10 bases lying between them. Per germline, CDR1 SGHVS and CDR2 FQNEAQ. CDR3 sequence: CASSQDRQETQYF. DNA for the CDR3: TGTGCCAGCAGTCAGGACAGACAAGAGACCCAGTACTTC.